This TCR beta chain was documented in a study of control samples from healthy donors and cancer patients. The CDR3 has 13 amino acids. Trimming took 6 bases from V and 0 from J, leaving 8 bases between them. Germline V gene lookup returns CDR1 MNHEY and CDR2 SVGAGI. Measured with immunoSEQ multiplex PCR; TCRdb has only the in-frame clones, and not every one. The sample has roughly 120,000 clones; approximately 92% are singletons. The gene calls are TRBV6-5 and TRBJ1-1, with D possibly being TRBD1 (6 bases). This TCR came from a woman in her 50s with colorectal cancer. The sample taken for sequencing was PBMCs. The CDR3 protein is CASRDSLNTEAFF. The CDR3 region has the DNA TGTGCCAGCAGGGACAGCTTGAACACTGAAGCTTTCTTT.